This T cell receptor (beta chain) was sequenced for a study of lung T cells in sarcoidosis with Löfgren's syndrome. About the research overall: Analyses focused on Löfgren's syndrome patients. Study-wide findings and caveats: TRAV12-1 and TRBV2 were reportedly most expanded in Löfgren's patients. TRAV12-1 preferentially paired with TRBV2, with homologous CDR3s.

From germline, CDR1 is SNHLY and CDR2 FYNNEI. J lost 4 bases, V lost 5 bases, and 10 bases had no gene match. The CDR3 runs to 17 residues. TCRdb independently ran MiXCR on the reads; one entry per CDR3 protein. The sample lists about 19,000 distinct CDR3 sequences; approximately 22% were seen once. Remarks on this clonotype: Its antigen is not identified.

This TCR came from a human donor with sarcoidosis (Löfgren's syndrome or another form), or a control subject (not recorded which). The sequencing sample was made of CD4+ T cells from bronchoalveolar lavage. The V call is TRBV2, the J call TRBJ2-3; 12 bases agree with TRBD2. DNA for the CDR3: TGTGCCAGCAGTAGATGGACTAGCGGGAATGGGGCAGATACGCAGTATTTT. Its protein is CASSRWTSGNGADTQYF.